Below, one T cell receptor (beta chain) is given with its context. Its target antigen remains unknown. No clone much larger than this one lies a single base away; base qualities are absent. TCRbeta CDR3 regions were amplified from genomic DNA by means of the immunoSEQ Assay, a bias-controlled multiplex PCR. The study's processing was this. The number of nucleated cells in each sample was estimated from the amplification of reference gene primers within the assay. To quantify the absolute abundance of each unique TCRbeta CDR3 rearrangement, sequence reads were collapsed and filtered. For each sample, productive Simpson clonality was calculated as the square root of Simpson's diversity index across productive rearrangements. As stored in TCRdb, this immuneACCESS dataset retains in-frame rearrangements with V and J assigned. A fraction of the clones does not appear; measured against another copy, unresolved V genes explain less than half of the discrepancy, and the remainder lacks a known reason. The DNA gave D and trimming, while V, J and clone size come from that table. The sample table lists about 200,000 clones, roughly 89% of them with a count of one. The ten largest clones add up to over 2% of the sample.

V and J are truncated by 0 bases and 9 bases respectively, leaving an intervening sequence of 19 bases. Measured from the cysteine to the phenylalanine, the CDR3 is 16 residues long. Of the read, only the CDR3 DNA is kept; its 48 bases are in frame from base 1. The CDR1 and CDR2 encoded by the germline V gene are SGHRS and YFSETQ. These data originate in a study of blood T cell repertoires in COVID-19 (dated by TCRdb to 2020 to 2021). Background for the entire study: The collaborator samples originated in the United States, Italy and Spain and spanned the acute and convalescent phases of COVID-19. The prospective study material was composed of cDNA or gDNA derived from T cells, B-cell-depleted T cells, or PBMCs. The dataset comprised deeply sampled blood TCRbeta repertoires from subjects exposed to, actively infected with, or recovered from COVID-19. The repertoires were released in a freely available public database meant as a resource for research on the immune response to SARS-CoV-2. The samples were drawn from the first 160 participants of the ongoing ImmuneRACE study and from over 950 subjects provided by 6 global collaborators. A de-identified subject ID, COVID-19 status, age in years and sex were almost always included in the sample metadata. Where HLA class I and class II types were available, the types were taken from metadata supplied by the sample provider, not from assay-based typing.

Another Seattle source contributed samples from volunteer blood donors who had recovered from COVID-19. The collaborating institutions used their own protocols to collect whole blood in K2EDTA tubes. Collaborator samples were shipped for TCRbeta analysis as frozen whole blood, isolated PBMCs, or DNA extracted from either sample type. Summary of the overall study and its limitations: The amount of clinical and demographic metadata varied by source and participant and was provided uncurated.

The sequence was obtained from a man aged 25 to 45 who had recovered from COVID-19. The sequence joins TRBV5-1 to TRBJ1-5; the D gene cannot be named for sure. Material: peripheral blood. The CDR3 protein: CASSLGPAGPEGPQHF. The sequenced DNA: TGCGCCAGCAGCTTGGGCCCCGCCGGGCCTGAGGGGCCCCAGCATTTT.